This T cell receptor (beta chain) was found in a study of CD8 T cells in Susac syndrome. Treatment-naive patients with stable or active relapsing-remitting disease served as multiple sclerosis controls. Negative isolation yielded CD8+ and CD4+ T cells; FACS enriched TEMRA cells. Germline loops: CDR1 MNHNY, CDR2 SVGAGI (reference sequence). V lost 7 bases to trimming and J lost 6 bases; unmatched junction nucleotides: 12. The CDR3 totals 15 residues. When the RNA was reverse transcribed, random hexamers were used with an input of roughly 0.45 to 1 ug. immunoSEQ multiplex PCR amplified TCR beta CDR3 across 54 Vbeta, 13 Jbeta. TCRdb re-derived calls from the immunoSEQ multiplex PCR reads in MiXCR, one entry per CDR3 protein. The sample has about 290,000 distinct CDR3 sequences; 65% to 90% are singletons.

The source of this sequence is a human donor with multiple sclerosis. The rearrangement links TRBV6-6 to TRBJ2-3; 8 bases match TRBD2. The specimen was CD8+ T cells from PBMCs. Here the CDR3 reads CASTVAGTLSDTQYF. DNA for the CDR3: TGTGCCAGCACTGTAGCGGGGACCCTCTCCGATACGCAGTATTTT.